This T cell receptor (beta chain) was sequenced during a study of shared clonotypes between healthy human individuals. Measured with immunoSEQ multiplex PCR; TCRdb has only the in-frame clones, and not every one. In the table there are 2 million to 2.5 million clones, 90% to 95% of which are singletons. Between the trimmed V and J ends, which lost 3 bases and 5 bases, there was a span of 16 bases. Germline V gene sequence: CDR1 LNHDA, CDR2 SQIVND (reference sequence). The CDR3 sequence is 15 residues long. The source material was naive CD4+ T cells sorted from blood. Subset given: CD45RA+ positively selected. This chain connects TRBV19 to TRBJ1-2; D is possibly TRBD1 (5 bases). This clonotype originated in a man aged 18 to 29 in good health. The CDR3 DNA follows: TGTGCCAGTAGTATCTCGGGGGAAATTGGGTATGGCTACACCTTC. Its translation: CASSISGEIGYGYTF.